This TCR beta chain was identified during a study of tumor-infiltrating lymphocytes in primary liver carcinoma. Germline CDR1 reads MNHEY; CDR2 reads SMNVEV (reference sequence). The CDR3 contains 13 residues. As regards this clonotype: The junction departs from the called germline gene at one end, perhaps through a read error.

The input was about 500 ng total RNA; TCR beta cDNA was made from it with a constant-region primer. Libraries for TCR beta were built through three nested multiplex PCR rounds, which together made up a slightly modified ARM-PCR procedure. Each of the first two PCR rounds ran roughly 9 cycles with TRBV1-TRBV30 forward and C-beta reverse primers. TCRdb passed the multiplex PCR reads through MiXCR, listing each CDR3 protein once. The data contain approximately 190,000 distinct CDR3 sequences, approximately 86% of them singletons. Unsorted bulk tissue, roughly 19-33 mg of it, served as the source for co-extraction of RNA and DNA.

This chain connects TRBV27 to TRBJ2-1; D may be TRBD2 (6 bases). Material: tumor tissue from primary liver carcinoma. This sequence was found in a man aged 35 to 55 with primary liver carcinoma and hepatitis B virus infection. CDR3 bases: TGTGCCAACAGTGAGCGGGCATACAATGAGCAGTTCTTC. As protein: CANSERAYNEQFF.